This T cell receptor (beta chain) was retrieved from a study of early stage breast cancer tumors. The wider study: Average read coverage per sample was around 10-fold. Whole-study findings and limits: In about 90% of the 16 patients, blood comparison separated tumor from normal breast.

For this clone: The antigen remains undetermined.

The germline gives CDR1 SGHTA, CDR2 FQGNSA. Between the trimmed V and J ends, which lost 4 bases and 5 bases, there was a span of 16 bases. CDR3 length equals 15 residues. Each sample had two DNA replicates, 0.45 to 0.65 ug blood or approximately 1.5 ug tissue. The table came from immunoSEQ multiplex PCR; TCRdb's copy has only in-frame clones and leaves some out. The table records nearly 25,000 clones, approximately 67% of them present only once. The source material was breast tumor tissue. The rearrangement joins TRBV7-2 to TRBJ2-3; D is possibly TRBD2 (6 bases). The sequence was obtained from a person aged 55 to 75 with breast cancer. The CDR3: CASSSSRDWVDTQYF. The CDR3 nucleotides read TGTGCCAGCAGCTCAAGCCGGGACTGGGTAGATACGCAGTATTTT.